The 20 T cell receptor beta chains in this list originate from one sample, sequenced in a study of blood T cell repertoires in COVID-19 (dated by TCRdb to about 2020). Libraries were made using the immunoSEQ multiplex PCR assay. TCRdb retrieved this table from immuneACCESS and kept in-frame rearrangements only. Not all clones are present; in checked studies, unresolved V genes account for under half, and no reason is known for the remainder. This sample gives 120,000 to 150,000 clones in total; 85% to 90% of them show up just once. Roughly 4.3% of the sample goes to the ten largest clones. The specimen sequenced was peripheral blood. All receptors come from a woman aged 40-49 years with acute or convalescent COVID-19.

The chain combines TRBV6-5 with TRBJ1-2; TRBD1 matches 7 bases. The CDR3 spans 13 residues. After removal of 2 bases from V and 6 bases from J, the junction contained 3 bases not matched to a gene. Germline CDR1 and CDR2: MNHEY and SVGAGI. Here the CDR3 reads CASSYDQGDGYTF. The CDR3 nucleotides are TGTGCCAGCAGTTACGACCAGGGGGATGGCTACACCTTC.

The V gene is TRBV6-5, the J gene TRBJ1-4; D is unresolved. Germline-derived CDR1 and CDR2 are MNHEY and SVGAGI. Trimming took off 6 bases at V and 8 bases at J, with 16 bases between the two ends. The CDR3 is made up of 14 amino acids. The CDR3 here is CASSEDGIREKLFF. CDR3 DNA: TGTGCCAGCAGCGAGGACGGGATCCGAGAAAAACTGTTTTTT.

The CDR3: CASSLNRSRGYNEQFF. The DNA for the CDR3 is TGTGCCAGCAGCTTAAACAGATCTAGGGGCTACAATGAGCAGTTCTTC. The J gene is TRBJ2-1, the V gene TRBV7-9, with a possible D match to TRBD1 (5 bases). There are 16 residues in the CDR3. With 2 bases removed from V and 3 bases from J, the gap between germline ends came to 14 bases. Germline V lookup: CDR1 SEHNR, CDR2 FQNEAQ (reference sequence).

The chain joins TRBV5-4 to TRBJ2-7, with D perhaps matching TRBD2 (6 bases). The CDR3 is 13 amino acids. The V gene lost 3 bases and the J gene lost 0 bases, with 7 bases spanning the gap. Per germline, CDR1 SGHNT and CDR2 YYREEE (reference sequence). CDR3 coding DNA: TGTGCCAGCAGCTCGCGGGGCTCCTACGAGCAGTACTTC. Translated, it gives CASSSRGSYEQYF.

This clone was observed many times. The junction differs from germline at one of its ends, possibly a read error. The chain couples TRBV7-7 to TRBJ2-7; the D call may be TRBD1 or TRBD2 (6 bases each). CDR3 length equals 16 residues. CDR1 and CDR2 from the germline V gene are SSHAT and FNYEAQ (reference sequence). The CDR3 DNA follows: TGTGCTAGCAGCTTAGCGGCGCAGGGGCAAATCTACGAGCAGTACTTC. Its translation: CASSLAAQGQIYEQYF.

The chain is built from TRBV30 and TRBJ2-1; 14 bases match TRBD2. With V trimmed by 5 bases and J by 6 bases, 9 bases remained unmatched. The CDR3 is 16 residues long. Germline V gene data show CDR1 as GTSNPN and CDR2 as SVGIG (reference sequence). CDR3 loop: CAWRDGTSGGINEQFF. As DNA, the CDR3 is TGTGCCTGGCGAGACGGGACTAGCGGGGGTATCAATGAGCAGTTCTTC.

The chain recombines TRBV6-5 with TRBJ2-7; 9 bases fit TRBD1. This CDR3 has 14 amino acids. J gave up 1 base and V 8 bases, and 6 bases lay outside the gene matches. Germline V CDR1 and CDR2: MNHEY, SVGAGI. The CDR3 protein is CASQKTGGSYEQYF. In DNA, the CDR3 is TGTGCCAGCCAAAAGACAGGGGGTTCCTACGAGCAGTACTTC.

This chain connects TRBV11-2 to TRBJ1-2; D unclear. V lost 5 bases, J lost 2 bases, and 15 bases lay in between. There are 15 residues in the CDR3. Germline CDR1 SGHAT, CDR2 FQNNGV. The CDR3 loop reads CASSRDSNPNYGYTF. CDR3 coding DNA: TGTGCCAGCAGCCGAGACTCGAACCCCAACTATGGCTACACCTTC.

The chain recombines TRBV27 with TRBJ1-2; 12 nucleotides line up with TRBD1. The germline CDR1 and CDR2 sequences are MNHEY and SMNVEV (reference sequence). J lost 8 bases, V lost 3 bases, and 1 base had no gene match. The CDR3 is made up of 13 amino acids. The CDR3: CASSFGTGGGYTF. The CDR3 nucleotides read TGTGCCAGCAGTTTTGGGACAGGGGGCGGCTACACCTTC.

CDR3 sequence reads: CASSKGDPLRNSNQPQHF. CDR3 nucleotides: TGTGCCAGCAGCAAAGGCGATCCGCTTCGTAATAGCAATCAGCCCCAGCATTTT. The chain has TRBV21-1 and TRBJ1-5. TRBV21-1 is a known pseudogene. The CDR3 spans 18 residues.

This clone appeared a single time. CDR3 in DNA: TGTGCCAGCAGCTTGCGGACTAGCGGGGGGGCCTCGGCTGAGACCCAGTACTTC. Its protein product is CASSLRTSGGASAETQYF. V gene TRBV14 combines with J gene TRBJ2-5, with 15 positions matching TRBD2. This CDR3 contains 18 residues. The junction had 12 bases not matched to a gene; V was cut back by 5 bases and J by 5 bases. Germline lookup yields CDR1 SGHDN and CDR2 FVKESK.

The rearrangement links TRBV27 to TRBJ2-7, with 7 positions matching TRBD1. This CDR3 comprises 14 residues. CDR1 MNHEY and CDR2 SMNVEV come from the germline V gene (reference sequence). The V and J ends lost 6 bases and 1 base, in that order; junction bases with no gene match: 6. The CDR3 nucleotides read TGTGCCAGCAGCTACCGGGACAGTTCCTACGAGCAGTACTTC. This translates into CASSYRDSSYEQYF.

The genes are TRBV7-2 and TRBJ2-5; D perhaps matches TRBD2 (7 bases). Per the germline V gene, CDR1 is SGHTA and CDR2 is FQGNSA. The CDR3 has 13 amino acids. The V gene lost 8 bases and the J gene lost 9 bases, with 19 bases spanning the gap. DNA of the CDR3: TGTGCCAGCTCGGGCGGGGGCCGAGTACCCCAGTACTTC. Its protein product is CASSGGGRVPQYF.

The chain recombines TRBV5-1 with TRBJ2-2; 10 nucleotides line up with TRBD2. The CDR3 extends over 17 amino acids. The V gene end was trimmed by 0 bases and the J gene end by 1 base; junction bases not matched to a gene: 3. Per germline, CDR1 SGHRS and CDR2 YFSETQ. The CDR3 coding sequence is TGCGCCAGCAGCTTGGAGCCTAGCGGGAGGAACACCGGGGAGCTGTTTTTT. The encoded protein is CASSLEPSGRNTGELFF.

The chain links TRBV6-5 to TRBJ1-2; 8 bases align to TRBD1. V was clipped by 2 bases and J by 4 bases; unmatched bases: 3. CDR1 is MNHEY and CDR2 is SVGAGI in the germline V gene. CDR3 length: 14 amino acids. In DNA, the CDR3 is TGTGCCAGCAGTTACGACAGGGGCAGCTATGGCTACACCTTC. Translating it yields CASSYDRGSYGYTF.

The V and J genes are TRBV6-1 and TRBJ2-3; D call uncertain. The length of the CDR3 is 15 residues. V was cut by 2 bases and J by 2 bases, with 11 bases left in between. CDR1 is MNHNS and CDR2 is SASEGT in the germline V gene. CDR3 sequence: CASSEQGSPTDTQYF. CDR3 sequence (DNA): TGTGCCAGCAGTGAACAAGGTAGCCCCACAGATACGCAGTATTTT.

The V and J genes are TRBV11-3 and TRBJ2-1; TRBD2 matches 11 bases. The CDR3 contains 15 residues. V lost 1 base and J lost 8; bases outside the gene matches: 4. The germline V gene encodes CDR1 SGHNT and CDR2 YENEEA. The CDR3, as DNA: TGTGCCAGCAGCTTAGGACTAGCGGGGAGGGATGAGCAGTTCTTC. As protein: CASSLGLAGRDEQFF.

This chain's CDR3 is CASSLGTLSNQPQHF. CDR3 nucleotides: TGTGCCAGCAGTTTAGGGACACTTAGCAATCAGCCCCAGCATTTT. V usage is TRBV27 and J usage is TRBJ1-5; D possibly corresponds to TRBD1 (6 bases). The CDR3 contains 15 residues. Deletions cut 2 bases from V and 0 bases from J, with 8 bases between. In germline, CDR1 is MNHEY, CDR2 SMNVEV (reference sequence).

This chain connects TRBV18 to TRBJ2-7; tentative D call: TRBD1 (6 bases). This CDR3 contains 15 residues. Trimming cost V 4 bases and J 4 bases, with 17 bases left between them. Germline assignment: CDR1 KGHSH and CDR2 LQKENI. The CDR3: CASSRGTSFGYEQYF. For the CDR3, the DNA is TGTGCCAGCTCACGGGGGACATCCTTCGGGTACGAGCAGTACTTC.

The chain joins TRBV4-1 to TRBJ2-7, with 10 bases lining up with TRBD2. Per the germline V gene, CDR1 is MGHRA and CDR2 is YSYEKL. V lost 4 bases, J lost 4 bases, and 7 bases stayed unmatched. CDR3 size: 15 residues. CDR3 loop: CASSRLAGIGYEQYF. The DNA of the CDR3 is TGCGCCAGCAGCCGACTAGCGGGTATTGGGTACGAGCAGTACTTC.